The clone carrying this TCR beta chain was seen many times. Its antigen is not identified. This sample was included in a study of response to subunit inactivated influenza vaccine. Study-wide findings and caveats: Authors suggested each seasonal flu vaccination may recruit only limited numbers of new T cells.

TCRdb independently ran MiXCR on the RT-PCR reads; one entry per CDR3 protein. This table has a few hundred thousand distinct CDR3 sequences, about a tenth appearing once. V was trimmed by 5 bases and J by 8 bases, leaving 16 bases between them. This CDR3 has 14 residues. CDR1 SGHTA and CDR2 FQGNSA come from the germline V gene. The genes are TRBV7-2 and TRBJ2-4, with D possibly matching TRBD1 (6 bases). The material sequenced was PBMCs from blood, taken more than 35 days after vaccination. The TCR sequence derives from a man aged 45-65 years who received an inactivated influenza vaccine. The CDR3 coding sequence is TGTGCCAGCAGCGCACAGGGATTTGTGGACATTCAGTACTTC. Amino acid sequence: CASSAQGFVDIQYF.